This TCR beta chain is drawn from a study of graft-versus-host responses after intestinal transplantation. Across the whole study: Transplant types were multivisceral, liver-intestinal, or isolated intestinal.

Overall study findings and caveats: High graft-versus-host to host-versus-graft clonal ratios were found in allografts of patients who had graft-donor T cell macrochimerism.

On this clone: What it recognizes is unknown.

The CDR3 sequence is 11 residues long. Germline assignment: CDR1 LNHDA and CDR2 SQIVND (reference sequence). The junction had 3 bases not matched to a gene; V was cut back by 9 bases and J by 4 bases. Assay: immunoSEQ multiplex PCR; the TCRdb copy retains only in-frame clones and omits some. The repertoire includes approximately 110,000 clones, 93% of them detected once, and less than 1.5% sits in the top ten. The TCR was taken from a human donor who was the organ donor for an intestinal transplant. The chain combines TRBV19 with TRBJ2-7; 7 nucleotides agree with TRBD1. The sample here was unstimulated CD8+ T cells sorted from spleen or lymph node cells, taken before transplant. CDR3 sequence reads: CASRDSYEQYF. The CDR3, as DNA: TGTGCCAGCCGGGACAGTTACGAGCAGTACTTC.